The 15 T cell receptor beta chains below were found in one sample sequenced in a study of T-cell memory formation after mild COVID-19. TCRdb analysed the 5' RACE reads with MiXCR anew, one entry per CDR3 protein. The data show 450,000 to 650,000 distinct CDR3 sequences, 18% seen once. The material sequenced was PBMCs or a T cell subset sorted from them (not recorded which). The source is an adult woman who had mild COVID-19 (a few samples of this study predate the infection). Cell type and time point are not known.

This chain joins TRBV7-8 and TRBJ2-7; 8 positions match TRBD1. This CDR3 is built from 14 residues. CDR1 is SGHVS, CDR2 FQNEAQ, per germline. J gave up 2 bases and V 5 bases, and 5 bases lay outside the gene matches. The CDR3, as DNA: TGTGCCAGCAGCCAACAGGGGGTTCCCTACGAGCAGTACTTC. This translates into CASSQQGVPYEQYF.

A few counts support this clonotype. This chain's CDR3 is CASSFRLSSSTDTQYF. The DNA for the CDR3 is TGTGCCAGCAGCTTCCGACTATCCTCTAGCACAGATACGCAGTATTTT. The V and J genes are TRBV7-9 and TRBJ2-3, with D tentatively TRBD2 (5 bases). CDR3 length equals 16 residues. Trimming stripped 3 bases from V and 0 bases from J, with 13 bases between. The V gene's germline CDR1 is SEHNR and CDR2 FQNEAQ (reference sequence).

The chain joins TRBV18 to TRBJ2-4; no definite D call. The CDR3 runs to 17 residues. V was shortened by 4 bases and J by 0 bases, with 16 bases between the two germline ends. Germline assignment: CDR1 KGHSH and CDR2 LQKENI. The CDR3 sequence: CASSRIQKSLAKNIQYF. The CDR3 region has the DNA TGTGCCAGCTCACGGATTCAGAAATCCTTAGCCAAAAACATTCAGTACTTC.

The CDR3 here is CATSNRLAGGFYEQYF. The CDR3 DNA reads TGTGCCACCAGCAACCGACTAGCGGGAGGTTTTTACGAGCAGTACTTC. The chain has TRBV15 and TRBJ2-7, with 13 bases aligning to TRBD2. This CDR3 is 16 amino acids long. CDR1 and CDR2 from the germline V gene are LNHNV and YYDKDF (reference sequence). V was pared by 4 bases and J by 4 bases, with 7 bases of the junction left unmatched.

In its sample, this clonotype was seen a few times. This rearrangement joins TRBV9 to TRBJ2-2; 13 bases map to TRBD2. The CDR3 sequence is 16 residues long. Germline V lookup: CDR1 SGDLS, CDR2 YYNGEE. After removal of 3 bases from V and 7 bases from J, the junction contained 6 bases not matched to a gene. This CDR3 reads CASSARTSGRGGELFF. CDR3 nucleotide sequence: TGTGCCAGCAGCGCCCGGACTAGCGGGAGAGGCGGGGAGCTGTTTTTT.

In the case of this clonotype: This clone may be a read error of a much larger clone one base away. The gene calls are TRBV11-2 and TRBJ2-5; D uncertain. There are 12 residues in the CDR3. The V and J ends lost 3 bases and 3 bases respectively, with 5 bases between them. In germline, CDR1 is SGHAT, CDR2 FQNNGV. CDR3 residues: CASSFGKETQYF. The CDR3 bases are TGTGCCAGCAGCTTCGGTAAAGAGACCCAGTACTTC.

This clonotype was seen a few times. The chain joins TRBV12-3 or TRBV12-4 to TRBJ2-7; D perhaps matches TRBD2 (6 bases). V was pared by 3 bases and J by 7 bases, with 22 bases between. This CDR3 comprises 16 residues. Here the CDR3 reads CASSFVAGLGPREQYF. The DNA of the CDR3 is TGTGCCAGCAGTTTTGTGGCGGGGCTTGGCCCGAGGGAGCAGTACTTC.

V and J are TRBV5-1 and TRBJ2-2; no clear D gene. Germline V gene data show CDR1 as SGHRS and CDR2 as YFSETQ. The V end was cut by 4 bases, the J end by 0 bases, with 13 bases between. CDR3 length equals 16 residues. The CDR3 DNA is TGCGCCAGCAGCCCCCTGGGTCGTACGAACACCGGGGAGCTGTTTTTT. It encodes CASSPLGRTNTGELFF.

This clonotype was observed at least ten times. The chain couples TRBV5-6 to TRBJ2-7; 7 bases line up with TRBD1. Trimming cost V 2 bases and J 5 bases; bases outside gene matches: 4. CDR3 length equals 13 residues. Germline V gene data show CDR1 as SGHDT and CDR2 as YYEEEE. CDR3 bases: TGTGCCAGCAGCTTCGGCCAGGGGGACGAGCAGTACTTC. This sequence encodes CASSFGQGDEQYF. Supplemented by reference TRBV5-6 and TRBJ2-7, the full variable domain reads DAGVTQSPTHLIKTRGQQVTLRCSPKSGHDTVSWYQQALGQGPQFIFQYYEEEERQRGNFPDRFSGHQFPNYSSELNVNALLLGDSALYLCASSFGQGDEQYFGPGTRLTVT.

The genes are TRBV5-1 and TRBJ2-7, with 8 bases that match TRBD1. With V trimmed by 2 bases and J by 4 bases, 17 bases remained unmatched. The germline V gene has CDR1 SGHRS and CDR2 YFSETQ. This CDR3 contains 18 residues. In nucleotides, the CDR3 is TGCGCCAGCAGCTTCTCAGGGGGCTGGCGGGCAGACTCATACGAGCAGTACTTC. This sequence encodes CASSFSGGWRADSYEQYF.

The V gene is TRBV24-1, the J gene TRBJ2-1; 7 nucleotides match TRBD1. Germline assignment: CDR1 KGHDR and CDR2 SFDVKD. V lost 5 bases and J lost 3; bases outside the gene matches: 9. CDR3 length: 16 amino acids. The CDR3 region is CATSVRNRDSYNEQFF. CDR3 DNA sequence: TGTGCCACCAGTGTTCGAAACCGGGACAGCTACAATGAGCAGTTCTTC.

V and J are TRBV3-1 and TRBJ2-5; tentatively, D is TRBD2 (5 bases). Trimming pared 0 bases from V and 5 bases from J, leaving 10 bases between. CDR3 length: 14 amino acids. Germline CDR1 reads LGHDT; CDR2 reads YNNKEL (reference sequence). The chain's CDR3 is CASSQETRGETQYF. The DNA of the CDR3 is TGTGCCAGCAGCCAAGAAACGCGAGGGGAGACCCAGTACTTC.

This chain links TRBV3-1 with TRBJ2-2, with D perhaps TRBD2 (6 bases). V was trimmed by 4 bases and J by 5 bases, leaving 14 bases between them. The CDR3 contains 15 residues. Germline V gene lookup returns CDR1 LGHDT and CDR2 YNNKEL (reference sequence). The DNA of the CDR3 is TGTGCCAGCAGCCCTCGGGCCGGGAGAACCGGGGAGCTGTTTTTT. As protein: CASSPRAGRTGELFF.

V usage is TRBV24-1 and J usage is TRBJ1-2; D is undetermined. With 5 bases removed from V and 7 bases from J, the gap between germline ends came to 7 bases. The germline CDR1 and CDR2 sequences are KGHDR and SFDVKD. The CDR3 extends over 11 amino acids. The CDR3 sequence is CATSGRLGYTF. In nucleotides, the CDR3 is TGTGCCACCAGTGGTAGGCTTGGCTACACCTTC.

This clonotype has ten or more counts. The chain has TRBV7-6 and TRBJ1-1, with 7 nucleotides matching TRBD1. The V segment lost 0 bases and the J segment 3 bases; nucleotides outside the gene matches: 1. Germline V gene sequence: CDR1 SGHVS, CDR2 FNYEAQ. The CDR3 contains 14 residues. CDR3 nucleotide sequence: TGTGCCAGCAGCTTAGCCAGGGGGGACACTGAAGCTTTCTTT. Translated, it gives CASSLARGDTEAFF.